Below, one T cell receptor (beta chain) is given with its context. In germline, CDR1 is SGHAT, CDR2 FQDESV (reference sequence). V lost 1 base and J 11 bases, leaving 11 bases between the germline ends. The CDR3 loop spans 12 amino acids. Authors' methods: Estimated nucleated cell counts came from reference gene primer amplification. Assay: immunoSEQ multiplex PCR; the TCRdb copy retains only in-frame clones and omits some. V, J and clone size reflect that table, while D and trimming were determined from the DNA. The sample yields about 150,000 clones, over 70% seen once. This sample was included in a study of blood T cell repertoires in COVID-19. Study information: Sites across the United States, Italy and Spain contributed samples from acute and convalescent COVID-19.

The chain is built from TRBV11-1 and TRBJ1-2; no clear D. Input material: peripheral blood. The source of this sequence is a man in his sixties with acute or convalescent COVID-19. The CDR3 DNA reads TGTGCCAGCAGCTTAGGCACGGGAACGTACACCTTC. Translating gives CASSLGTGTYTF.